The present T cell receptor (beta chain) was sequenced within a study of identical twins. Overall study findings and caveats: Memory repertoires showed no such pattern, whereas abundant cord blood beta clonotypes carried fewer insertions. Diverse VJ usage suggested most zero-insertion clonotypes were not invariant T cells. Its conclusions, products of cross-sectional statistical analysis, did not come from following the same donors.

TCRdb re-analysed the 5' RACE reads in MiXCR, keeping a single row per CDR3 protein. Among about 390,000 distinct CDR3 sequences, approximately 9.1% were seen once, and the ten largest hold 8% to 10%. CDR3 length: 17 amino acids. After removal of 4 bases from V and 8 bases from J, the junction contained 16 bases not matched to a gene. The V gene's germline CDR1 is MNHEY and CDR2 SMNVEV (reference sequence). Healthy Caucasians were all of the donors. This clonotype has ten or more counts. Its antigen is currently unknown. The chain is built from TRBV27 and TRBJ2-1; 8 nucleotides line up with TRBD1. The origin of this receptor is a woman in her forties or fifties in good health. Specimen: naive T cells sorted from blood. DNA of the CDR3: TGTGCCAGCAGTTATTCGGACAGGGTGGCCTTATACGATGAGCAGTTCTTC. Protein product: CASSYSDRVALYDEQFF.